The 9 T cell receptor beta chains below come from one sample, sequenced in a study of Graves' ophthalmopathy and Graves' hyperthyroidism. The authors amplified TCR beta CDR3 regions, and they did so from RNA transcripts for repertoire sequencing. First-round RT-PCR relied on HTBI primers, and a second-round multiplex PCR came next. TCRdb itself ran the multiplex PCR reads through MiXCR, one entry per CDR3 protein. The table shows around 1.1 million distinct CDR3 sequences, with around a third occurring only once. Sequencing was done on a sample of peripheral blood or thyroid tissue (not recorded which). Receptor source: an adult man with Graves' hyperthyroidism.

This clonotype was counted at least ten times. V usage is TRBV7-2 and J usage is TRBJ2-7; D not resolved. This CDR3 has 14 amino acids. V was trimmed by 5 bases and J by 4 bases, leaving 15 bases between them. Germline lookup yields CDR1 SGHTA and CDR2 FQGNSA. CDR3 in amino acids: CASSDFGSPYEQYF. In nucleotides, the CDR3 is TGTGCCAGCAGCGATTTTGGGTCACCTTACGAGCAGTACTTC.

This clonotype was seen a handful of times. J is TRBJ2-7 and V is TRBV29-1, with D tentatively TRBD2 (7 bases). Germline-derived CDR1 and CDR2 are SQVTM and ANQGSEA. Trimming pared 3 bases from V and 6 bases from J, leaving 9 bases between. The CDR3 runs to 11 residues. The CDR3 loop reads CSVDGGAEQYF. Here the CDR3 DNA reads TGCAGCGTTGATGGGGGGGCCGAGCAGTACTTC.

The chain uses TRBV5-6 and TRBJ1-2; D remains ambiguous. The CDR3 consists of 12 residues. V lost 1 base and J lost 4, with 5 bases in between. Germline CDR1 reads SGHDT; CDR2 reads YYEEEE. In nucleotides, the CDR3 is TGTGCCAGCAGCTTGTTCCCCTATGGCTACACCTTC. Translating gives CASSLFPYGYTF.

This clonotype appeared many times. The chain has TRBV4-1 and TRBJ1-6; D gene ambiguous. This CDR3 comprises 14 residues. Germline V gene sequence: CDR1 MGHRA, CDR2 YSYEKL. V shed 0 bases and J shed 14 bases, with 14 bases lying between them. CDR3 sequence: CASSQENWKRTLHF. The CDR3 nucleotides are TGCGCCAGCAGCCAAGAAAACTGGAAGAGGACCCTCCACTTT.

This clonotype was recorded many times. The rearrangement joins TRBV5-1 to TRBJ2-7; no firm D call. The germline V gene encodes CDR1 SGHRS and CDR2 YFSETQ. The CDR3 has 15 residues. V shed 0 bases and J shed 0 bases, with 10 bases lying between them. CDR3 DNA sequence: TGCGCCAGCAGCTTGGATGGTGCGGACTCCTACGAGCAGTACTTC. This translates into CASSLDGADSYEQYF.

The rearrangement uses TRBV6-2 or TRBV6-3 and TRBJ1-1; D ambiguous. There are 14 residues in the CDR3. The V and J ends lost 7 bases and 2 bases respectively, with 14 bases between them. Germline values: CDR1 MNHEY, CDR2 SVGEGT. This chain's CDR3 is CASTGVRLNTEAFF. CDR3 bases: TGTGCCAGCACGGGTGTCCGTCTCAACACTGAAGCTTTCTTT.

This clonotype was found once. The gene calls are TRBV7-9 and TRBJ2-3, with D maybe TRBD2 (5 bases). V lost 5 bases to trimming and J lost 1 base, with 16 bases between them. The CDR3 covers 16 residues. Germline-derived CDR1 and CDR2 are SEHNR and FQNEAQ (reference sequence). CDR3 in DNA: TGTGCCAGCAGCCCCCTGAGGGTTCGGGGCACAGATACGCAGTATTTT. Encoded protein: CASSPLRVRGTDTQYF. The variable domain in full, with the rest retrieved from reference TRBV7-9 and TRBJ2-3, is DTGVSQNPRHKITKRGQNVTFRCDPISEHNRLYWYRQTLGQGPEFLTYFQNEAQLEKSRLLSDRFSAERPKGSFSTLEIQRTEQGDSAMYLCASSPLRVRGTDTQYFGPGTRLTVL.

The chain links TRBV19 to TRBJ2-7; 8 bases agree with TRBD1. Germline values: CDR1 LNHDA, CDR2 SQIVND (reference sequence). The trim removed 3 bases at V and 2 bases at J, leaving 6 bases unmatched. There are 15 residues in the CDR3. CDR3 loop: CASSMDRASTYEQYF. As DNA, the CDR3 is TGTGCCAGTAGTATGGACAGGGCCTCGACCTACGAGCAGTACTTC.

This clonotype was seen a few times. The chain is built from TRBV20-1 and TRBJ1-1, with D possibly TRBD1 on 5 matching bases. This CDR3 region has 16 residues. CDR1 and CDR2 from the germline V gene are DFQATT and SNEGSKA (reference sequence). The V end was cut by 0 bases, the J end by 3 bases, with 17 bases between. CDR3 sequence: CSAREEGHPWDTEAFF. As DNA, the CDR3 is TGCAGTGCTAGAGAGGAAGGACACCCTTGGGACACTGAAGCTTTCTTT.